The 17 T cell receptor beta chains below all came from one sample that was sequenced in a study of PD-1 blockade in classical Hodgkin lymphoma (dated by TCRdb to 2020 to 2022). The sample's time point label, in plain terms: cycle 4 day 1 (C4D1), after less than seven weeks of nivolumab. All trial patients had relapsed after autologous stem cell transplantation, with cohorts A, B and C differing in prior brentuximab vedotin exposure. Magnetic negative selection with a Miltenyi CD4+ T cell isolation kit was used to purify CD4+ T cells from thawed PBMCs. Library construction relied on the immunoSEQ multiplex PCR assay. Sourced from immuneACCESS, this table was stored by TCRdb with only in-frame sequences that have V and J called. A share of the clones is absent; for the studies checked, an unresolved V gene accounts for under half, and the remainder has no known explanation. The sample table shows more than 25,000 clones, and around 80% are seen once. About 0.64% of the sample is taken by the ten largest.

The specimen comprised CD4+ T cells from blood, sampled before the fourth cycle of nivolumab. Source of these receptors: a human donor with classical Hodgkin lymphoma.

The chain joins TRBV27 to TRBJ2-5, with 7 bases fitting TRBD1. CDR3 length: 16 amino acids. CDR1 is MNHEY and CDR2 is SMNVEV in the germline V gene (reference sequence). V lost 5 bases, J lost 2 bases, and 11 bases stayed unmatched. CDR3 loop: CASSKRQGGGQETQYF. Here the CDR3 DNA reads TGTGCCAGCAGTAAAAGACAGGGTGGGGGACAAGAGACCCAGTACTTC.

This clone was seen a few times. The chain is built from TRBV25-1 and TRBJ1-1; no firm D call. The ends were cut back, 5 bases at V and 8 bases at J, with 9 bases in the middle. This CDR3 has 11 residues. Germline loops: CDR1 MGHDK, CDR2 SYGVNS. CDR3 region: CASSRAYEAFF. For the CDR3, the DNA is TGTGCCAGCAGTAGGGCCTACGAAGCTTTCTTT.

There are a few counts of this clone. The chain uses TRBV4-1 and TRBJ1-2, with TRBD1 identical over 8 bases. Looked up from germline, CDR1 is MGHRA and CDR2 is YSYEKL. J gave up 8 bases and V 4 bases, and 9 bases lay outside the gene matches. CDR3 length: 14 amino acids. CDR3 in DNA: TGCGCCAGCAGCCTTACGGACAGGGCGGGAGGCTACACCTTC. Its protein product is CASSLTDRAGGYTF.

This clone was picked up one time. This rearrangement joins TRBV5-4 to TRBJ2-3; 10 bases match TRBD2. The V gene's germline CDR1 is SGHNT and CDR2 YYREEE (reference sequence). The CDR3 covers 16 residues. J lost 3 bases, V lost 4 bases, and 8 bases had no gene match. The CDR3 region is CASSRAGGEMTDTQYF. As DNA, the CDR3 is TGTGCCAGCAGCAGAGCGGGGGGGGAGATGACAGATACGCAGTATTTT.

The V and J genes are TRBV5-1 and TRBJ1-6; TRBD1 aligns across 9 bases. Trimming at V came to 4 bases and at J to 7 bases, leaving 6 bases not matched to a gene. This CDR3 has 15 amino acids. In germline, CDR1 is SGHRS, CDR2 YFSETQ. The chain's CDR3 is CASSLGTGWNSPLHF. CDR3 coding DNA: TGCGCCAGCAGCCTGGGGACAGGGTGGAATTCACCCCTCCACTTT. The variable domain in full, with the rest retrieved from reference TRBV5-1 and TRBJ1-6, is KAGVTQTPRYLIKTRGQQVTLSCSPISGHRSVSWYQQTPGQGLQFLFEYFSETQRNKGNFPGRFSGRQFSNSRSEMNVSTLELGDSALYLCASSLGTGWNSPLHFGNGTRLTVT.

The chain recombines TRBV7-9 with TRBJ1-2; D remains unclear. The CDR3 has 13 residues. V shed 5 bases and J shed 8 bases, with 15 bases lying between them. The germline gives CDR1 SEHNR, CDR2 FQNEAQ (reference sequence). The CDR3 protein is CASSPQGMGGYTF. The CDR3 coding sequence is TGTGCCAGCAGCCCCCAAGGGATGGGAGGCTACACCTTC.

This chain joins TRBV27 and TRBJ2-2; 10 nucleotides line up with TRBD2. Germline V lookup: CDR1 MNHEY, CDR2 SMNVEV (reference sequence). V lost 6 bases to trimming and J lost 3 bases; unmatched junction nucleotides: 4. This CDR3 region has 15 residues. This CDR3 is CASRIAGGYTGELFF. CDR3 DNA: TGTGCCAGCAGAATAGCGGGGGGATACACCGGGGAGCTGTTTTTT.

This chain joins TRBV5-6 and TRBJ2-1; 8 positions agree with TRBD2. CDR1 and CDR2 (germline): SGHDT, YYEEEE. This CDR3 is 17 amino acids long. Germline trimming cut 0 bases from V and 3 bases from J; bases unmatched to any gene: 8. CDR3: CASSLEVRGGLYNEQFF. CDR3 coding DNA: TGTGCCAGCAGCTTGGAAGTGCGCGGGGGGCTCTACAATGAGCAGTTCTTC.

The CDR3 region has the DNA TGCGCCAGCAGCCTGTCCGGGACGGACTACAATGAGCAGTTCTTC. Amino acid sequence: CASSLSGTDYNEQFF. The rearrangement links TRBV5-1 to TRBJ2-1, with D perhaps matching TRBD1 or TRBD2 (5 bases each). V was pared by 4 bases and J by 3 bases, with 14 bases between. Germline assignment: CDR1 SGHRS and CDR2 YFSETQ. This CDR3 has 15 residues.

The chain is built from TRBV19 and TRBJ2-7; D may be TRBD1 or TRBD2 (6 bases each). The V gene lost 6 bases and the J gene lost 1 base, with 19 bases spanning the gap. Looked up from germline, CDR1 is LNHDA and CDR2 is SQIVND (reference sequence). The CDR3 length is 16 residues. The CDR3 reads CASRAKLTGASYEQYF. CDR3 DNA sequence: TGTGCCAGTAGGGCAAAACTGACGGGGGCTTCCTACGAGCAGTACTTC.

The chain employs TRBV7-9 and TRBJ2-7; tentatively, D is TRBD1 (6 bases). The CDR3 length is 17 residues. Germline CDR1 is SEHNR and CDR2 is FQNEAQ (reference sequence). Between the trimmed V and J ends, which lost 3 bases and 3 bases, there was a span of 21 bases. As DNA, the CDR3 is TGTGCCAGCAGCTTGGGCCCAGGTCGACAGGCTCACTACGAGCAGTACTTC. Protein: CASSLGPGRQAHYEQYF.

This clone was observed a handful of times. The rearrangement uses TRBV6-4 and TRBJ1-6; D is unresolved. The V gene's germline CDR1 is MRHNA and CDR2 SNTAGT. This CDR3 region has 14 residues. Trimming removed 0 bases at V and 8 bases at J, with 8 bases between. The CDR3 protein is CASSDSPGYSPLHF. DNA of the CDR3: TGTGCCAGCAGTGACTCTCCTGGTTATTCACCCCTCCACTTT.

This clone occurred a few times. V gene TRBV21-1 combines with J gene TRBJ2-7; TRBD2 is the table's D call and was not checked against the DNA. TRBV21-1 is classified as a pseudogene. CDR3 size: 11 residues. DNA for the CDR3: TGTGCCAGCATCGTAGGCGGGGAGCAGTACTTC. Amino acids: CASIVGGEQYF.

This clone has only a few counts. This sequence joins TRBV2 and TRBJ1-5; 9 nucleotides line up with TRBD1. Germline V gene data show CDR1 as SNHLY and CDR2 as FYNNEI. The CDR3 runs 16 residues. V lost 5 bases to trimming and J lost 5 bases; unmatched junction nucleotides: 10. The DNA of the CDR3 is TGTGCCAGCAGTTTTACAGGGGGCTCTAGGGATCAGCCCCAGCATTTT. Translating it yields CASSFTGGSRDQPQHF.

With respect to this clone: One end of the junction does not line up with germline, which may come from a read error. The chain is built from TRBV5-1 and TRBJ1-1; D remains unclear. Germline assignment: CDR1 SGHRS and CDR2 YFSETQ. The CDR3 has 14 residues. The CDR3 nucleotides read TGCGCCAGCAGCTTGGATGCCAGAAATTTTCGATCTAGCTTT. It translates to CASSLDARNFRSSF.

The sample holds one count of this clone. V is TRBV6-5 and J is TRBJ2-1; D remains ambiguous. Germline CDR1 MNHEY, CDR2 SVGAGI. This CDR3 spans 10 amino acids. V lost 8 bases and J 4 bases, leaving 3 bases between the germline ends. CDR3 sequence reads: CASPYNEQFF. The CDR3 coding sequence is TGTGCCAGCCCGTACAATGAGCAGTTCTTC.

The chain has TRBV13 and TRBJ2-3; a weak D match, TRBD1 (7 bases). V lost 6 bases and J lost 5, with 15 bases in between. The CDR3 is 14 residues long. Germline V lookup: CDR1 PRHDT, CDR2 FYEKMQ (reference sequence). CDR3 sequence reads: CASRLEGARDTQYF. The CDR3 DNA follows: TGTGCCAGCAGGCTGGAGGGGGCGAGAGATACGCAGTATTTT.